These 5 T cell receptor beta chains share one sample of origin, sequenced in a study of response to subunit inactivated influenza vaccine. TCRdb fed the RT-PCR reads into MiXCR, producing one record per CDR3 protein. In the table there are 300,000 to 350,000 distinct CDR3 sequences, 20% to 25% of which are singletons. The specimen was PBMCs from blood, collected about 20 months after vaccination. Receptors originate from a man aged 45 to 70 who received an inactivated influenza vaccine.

CDR3 sequence reads: CAISGTGLGETQYF. The CDR3 DNA reads as TGTGCCATCAGTGGGACAGGGCTTGGAGAGACCCAGTACTTC. The genes are TRBV10-3 and TRBJ2-5, with 8 bases that match TRBD1. This CDR3 contains 14 residues. V trimming: 4 bases; J trimming: 4 bases; junction bases outside the gene matches: 5. Germline loops: CDR1 ENHRY, CDR2 SYGVKD.

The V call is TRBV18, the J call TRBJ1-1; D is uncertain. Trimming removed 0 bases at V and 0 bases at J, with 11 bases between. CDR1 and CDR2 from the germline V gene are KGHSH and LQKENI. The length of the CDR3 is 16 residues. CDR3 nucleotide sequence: TGTGCCAGCTCACCACCGCGAGAGACCATGAACACTGAAGCTTTCTTT. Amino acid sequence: CASSPPRETMNTEAFF.

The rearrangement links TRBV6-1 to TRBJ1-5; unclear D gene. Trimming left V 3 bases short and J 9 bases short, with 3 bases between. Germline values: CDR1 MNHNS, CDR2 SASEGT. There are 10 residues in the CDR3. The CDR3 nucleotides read TGTGCCAGCAGTGATCCGCCCCAGCATTTT. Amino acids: CASSDPPQHF.

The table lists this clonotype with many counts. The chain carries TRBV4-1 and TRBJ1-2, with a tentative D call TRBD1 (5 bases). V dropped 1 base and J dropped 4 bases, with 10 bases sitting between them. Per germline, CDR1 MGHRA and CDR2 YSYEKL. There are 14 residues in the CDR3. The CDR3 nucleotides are TGCGCCAGCAGCCAAGGTCCGGGGCCCTATGGCTACACCTTC. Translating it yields CASSQGPGPYGYTF.

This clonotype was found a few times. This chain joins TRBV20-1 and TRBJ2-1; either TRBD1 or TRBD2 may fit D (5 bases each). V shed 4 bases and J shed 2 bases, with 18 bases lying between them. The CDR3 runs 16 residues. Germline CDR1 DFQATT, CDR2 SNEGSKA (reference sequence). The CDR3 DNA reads TGCAGTGCTAAGAAAAAGTGGGACCGGACCTACAATGAGCAGTTCTTC. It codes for CSAKKKWDRTYNEQFF.